These 18 T cell receptor beta chains share one sample of origin, sequenced in a study of PD-1 blockade in mismatch repair-deficient tumors. Measured with immunoSEQ multiplex PCR; TCRdb has only the in-frame clones, and not every one. The sample has more than 50,000 clones, roughly 88% seen once. This sample comprised peripheral blood, obtained 52 weeks after starting pembrolizumab. The receptor source for this set is an adult with mismatch repair-deficient cancer.

This rearrangement joins TRBV13 to TRBJ2-3; 9 bases line up with TRBD2. Germline V gene data show CDR1 as PRHDT and CDR2 as FYEKMQ (reference sequence). The CDR3 length is 14 residues. The V and J ends lost 4 bases and 2 bases, in that order; junction bases with no gene match: 1. CDR3 coding DNA: TGTGCCAGCAGCTCTAGCGGGGTCACAGATACGCAGTATTTT. Its protein is CASSSSGVTDTQYF.

This chain links TRBV6-6 with TRBJ1-4; D remains unclear. Germline V gene sequence: CDR1 MNHNY, CDR2 SVGAGI (reference sequence). CDR3 length: 13 amino acids. The V end lost 3 bases, the J end lost 7 bases, and 9 bases lay between the germline ends. CDR3 DNA: TGTGCCAGCAGTTATTTCGGCCGTGAAAAACTGTTTTTT. Its protein product is CASSYFGREKLFF.

The chain is built from TRBV30 and TRBJ2-3; no clear D. Germline CDR1 GTSNPN, CDR2 SVGIG (reference sequence). The length of the CDR3 is 14 residues. Between the trimmed V and J ends, which lost 2 bases and 4 bases, there was a span of 13 bases. This CDR3 is CAWSKAVLADTQYF. In DNA, the CDR3 is TGTGCCTGGAGTAAGGCGGTTCTAGCAGATACGCAGTATTTT. Supplemented by reference TRBV30 and TRBJ2-3, the full variable domain reads SQTIHQWPATLVQPVGSPLSLECTVEGTSNPNLYWYRQAAGRGLQLLFYSVGIGQISSEVPQNLSASRPQDRQFILSSKKLLLSDSGFYLCAWSKAVLADTQYFGPGTRLTVL.

This rearrangement joins TRBV9 to TRBJ1-1, with D possibly matching TRBD1 (6 bases). Germline assignment: CDR1 SGDLS and CDR2 YYNGEE. The CDR3 covers 14 residues. V dropped 0 bases and J dropped 7 bases, with 13 bases sitting between them. The CDR3 DNA reads TGTGCCAGCAGCGTAGCTGGGGGCGCAGGTGAAGCTTTCTTT. Amino acids: CASSVAGGAGEAFF.

The chain links TRBV11-2 to TRBJ2-1; D ambiguous. This CDR3 spans 12 amino acids. Trimming removed 0 bases from V and 7 bases from J, with 4 bases in between. The germline V gene has CDR1 SGHAT and CDR2 FQNNGV. The CDR3 region has the DNA TGTGCCAGCAGCTTAGAAAGGAATGAGCAGTTCTTC. Translated, it gives CASSLERNEQFF.

CDR3 amino acids: CASSQDFGSPGETQYF. The CDR3 DNA reads TGCGCCAGCAGCCAAGATTTTGGCTCCCCGGGGGAGACCCAGTACTTC. The rearrangement joins TRBV4-1 to TRBJ2-5, with a weak D call TRBD2 (5 bases). V lost 0 bases to trimming and J lost 5 bases, with 16 bases between them. This CDR3 contains 16 residues. CDR1 and CDR2 (germline): MGHRA, YSYEKL.

This sequence joins TRBV2 and TRBJ2-4; D uncertain. CDR3 length equals 16 residues. The V end was cut by 3 bases, the J end by 7 bases, with 19 bases between. CDR1 and CDR2 (germline): SNHLY, FYNNEI. CDR3 region: CASSDGRQAGWNIQYF. CDR3 DNA: TGTGCCAGCAGTGACGGTCGGCAGGCCGGGTGGAACATTCAGTACTTC.

The J gene is TRBJ2-7, the V gene TRBV28; the D gene could be TRBD1 or TRBD2 (6 bases each). This CDR3 spans 15 amino acids. Germline CDR1 is MDHEN and CDR2 is SYDVKM. Trimming pared 1 base from V and 5 bases from J, leaving 15 bases between. CDR3 nucleotides: TGTGCCAGCAGTTTATCGGGGGCTTTTCGGGACGAGCAGTACTTC. This codes for CASSLSGAFRDEQYF.

This clone appeared once. The chain couples TRBV4-3 to TRBJ2-7, with 8 bases matching TRBD2. Looked up from germline, CDR1 is LGHNA and CDR2 is YSLEER. CDR3 length equals 17 residues. V dropped 0 bases and J dropped 3; count of bases not matched to a gene: 10. DNA for the CDR3: TGCGCCAGCAGCCAAGAAAAGGCGGGGGGCACTAACTACGAGCAGTACTTC. It codes for CASSQEKAGGTNYEQYF.

The V gene is TRBV27, the J gene TRBJ2-3; D call uncertain. Germline lookup yields CDR1 MNHEY and CDR2 SMNVEV (reference sequence). This CDR3 comprises 15 residues. With 2 bases removed from V and 2 bases from J, the gap between germline ends came to 11 bases. CDR3 coding DNA: TGTGCCAGCAGTTTAAGTCGGACCCCCACAGATACGCAGTATTTT. It translates to CASSLSRTPTDTQYF.

The V gene is TRBV28, the J gene TRBJ2-3; 11 bases map to TRBD2. Germline assignment: CDR1 MDHEN and CDR2 SYDVKM. The CDR3 is made up of 15 amino acids. Trimming removed 5 bases from V and 2 bases from J; junction bases left unmatched: 3. The CDR3 sequence: CASSLAGGDTDTQYF. DNA of the CDR3: TGTGCCAGCAGTCTAGCGGGAGGAGACACAGATACGCAGTATTTT.

In this sample, this clone turned up a few times. The CDR3 DNA sequence: TGTGCCAGCAGTCGATTGAACACTGAAGCTTTCTTT. Protein product: CASSRLNTEAFF. The chain uses TRBV6-5 and TRBJ1-1; no definite D call. The CDR3 runs to 12 residues. Germline CDR1 and CDR2: MNHEY and SVGAGI. V was clipped by 5 bases and J by 0 bases, with 4 bases between them.

This rearrangement joins TRBV14 to TRBJ2-3; D ambiguous. The CDR3 has 15 residues. V lost 0 bases to trimming and J lost 3 bases, with 10 bases between them. In germline, CDR1 is SGHDN, CDR2 FVKESK. This CDR3 reads CASSQDRVGTDTQYF. The CDR3 region has the DNA TGTGCCAGCAGCCAAGATCGAGTAGGGACAGATACGCAGTATTTT.

The CDR3 loop reads CASSLDGREQYF. The CDR3 coding sequence is TGTGCCAGCAGCTTAGACGGGAGGGAGCAGTACTTC. This chain links TRBV13 with TRBJ2-7; the match to TRBD2 covers 7 bases. In germline, CDR1 is PRHDT, CDR2 FYEKMQ (reference sequence). The trim removed 1 base at V and 7 bases at J, leaving 1 base unmatched. The CDR3 length is 12 residues.

V and J are TRBV4-1 and TRBJ2-7; 7 bases fit TRBD1. The germline V gene encodes CDR1 MGHRA and CDR2 YSYEKL. With 3 bases clipped from V and 2 bases from J, the junction kept 7 bases outside the gene matches. This CDR3 spans 15 amino acids. CDR3 region: CASSQGTARTYEQYF. The CDR3 DNA reads TGCGCCAGCAGCCAGGGGACAGCAAGGACCTACGAGCAGTACTTC.

V and J are TRBV11-2 and TRBJ2-1; a possible D gene is TRBD2 (7 bases). The CDR3 length is 16 residues. Germline V lookup: CDR1 SGHAT, CDR2 FQNNGV. V was cut by 5 bases and J by 4 bases, with 18 bases left in between. CDR3 coding DNA: TGTGCCAGCAGCCCATTCCGGGGAGGGGGATACAATGAGCAGTTCTTC. The encoded protein is CASSPFRGGGYNEQFF.

The V gene is TRBV5-6, the J gene TRBJ1-1; TRBD1 is a possible D gene (6 bases). This CDR3 contains 14 residues. CDR1 and CDR2 (germline): SGHDT, YYEEEE. V dropped 4 bases and J dropped 5 bases, with 15 bases sitting between them. CDR3 sequence reads: CASSLLGGRTEAFF. The DNA for the CDR3 is TGTGCCAGCAGCCTCCTTGGGGGGCGTACTGAAGCTTTCTTT.

The chain recombines TRBV7-9 with TRBJ2-7; 9 positions agree with TRBD2. This CDR3 spans 15 amino acids. V trimming: 3 bases; J trimming: 6 bases; junction bases outside the gene matches: 9. CDR1 and CDR2 from the germline V gene are SEHNR and FQNEAQ (reference sequence). The CDR3 region is CASSFLTSGGVEQYF. DNA for the CDR3: TGTGCCAGCAGCTTTTTGACTAGCGGAGGGGTCGAGCAGTACTTC.